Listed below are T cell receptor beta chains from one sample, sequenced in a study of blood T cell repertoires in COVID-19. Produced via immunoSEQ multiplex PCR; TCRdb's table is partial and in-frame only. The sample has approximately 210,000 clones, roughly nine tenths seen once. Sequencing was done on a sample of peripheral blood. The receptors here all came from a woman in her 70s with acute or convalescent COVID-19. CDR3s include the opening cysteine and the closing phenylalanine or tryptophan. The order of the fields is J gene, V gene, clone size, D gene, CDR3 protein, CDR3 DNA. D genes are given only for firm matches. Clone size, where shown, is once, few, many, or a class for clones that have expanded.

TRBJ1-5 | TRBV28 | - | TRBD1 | CASRTGFSNQPQHF | TGTGCCAGCAGGACAGGGTTTAGCAATCAGCCCCAGCATTTT
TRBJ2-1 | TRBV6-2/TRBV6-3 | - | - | CASSYPLNEQFF | TGTGCCAGCAGTTACCCGCTAAATGAGCAGTTCTTC
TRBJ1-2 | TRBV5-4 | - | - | CASSLDGTIGYTF | TGTGCCAGCAGCTTGGACGGGACTATCGGCTACACCTTC
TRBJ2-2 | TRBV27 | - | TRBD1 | CASSLIPGQGGNAGELFF | TGTGCCAGCAGCTTAATTCCCGGACAGGGCGGTAATGCCGGGGAGCTGTTTTTT
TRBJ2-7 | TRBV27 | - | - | CASRASGGHYEQYF | TGTGCCAGCAGAGCAAGCGGAGGCCATTACGAGCAGTACTTC
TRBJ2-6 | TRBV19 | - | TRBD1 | CASSTFDRAGANVLTF | TGTGCCAGTAGTACTTTTGACAGGGCCGGGGCCAACGTCCTGACTTTC
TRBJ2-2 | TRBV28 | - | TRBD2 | CASSLGLAGRRTGELFF | TGTGCCAGCAGTTTGGGACTAGCGGGCAGACGAACCGGGGAGCTGTTTTTT
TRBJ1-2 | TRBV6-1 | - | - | CASSDRFHGYTF | TGTGCCAGCAGTGACAGGTTCCATGGCTACACCTTC
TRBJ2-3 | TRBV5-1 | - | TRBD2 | CASSLEASGGRDTQYF | TGCGCCAGCAGCTTGGAAGCTAGCGGGGGTAGAGATACGCAGTATTTT
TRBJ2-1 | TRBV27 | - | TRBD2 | CASSPLAGVYNEQFF | TGTGCCAGCAGTCCCCTAGCGGGGGTCTACAATGAGCAGTTCTTC
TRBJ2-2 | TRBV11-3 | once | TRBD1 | CASSYRQGSFTGELFF | TGTGCCAGCAGCTACCGACAGGGGAGTTTCACCGGGGAGCTGTTTTTT
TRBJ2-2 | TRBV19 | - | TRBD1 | CASNQGASNTGELFF | TGTGCCAGTAACCAGGGGGCGTCAAACACCGGGGAGCTGTTTTTT
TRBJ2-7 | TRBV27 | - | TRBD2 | CASSYGTSGRGPLNYEQYF | TGTGCCAGCAGTTACGGGACTAGCGGGAGAGGGCCTCTTAACTACGAGCAGTACTTC
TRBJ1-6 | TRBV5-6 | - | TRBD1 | CASSLAGGNSPLHF | TGTGCCAGCAGCTTGGCAGGGGGAAATTCACCCCTCCACTTT
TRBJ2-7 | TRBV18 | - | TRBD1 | CASSPQGAYEQYF | TGTGCCAGCTCACCCCAGGGGGCCTACGAGCAGTACTTC
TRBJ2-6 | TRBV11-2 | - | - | CASSPGFTRAGANVLTF | TGTGCCAGCAGCCCTGGCTTCACTCGGGCTGGGGCCAACGTCCTGACTTTC
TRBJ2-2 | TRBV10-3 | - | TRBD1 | CAISRDRDTGELFF | TGTGCCATCAGCCGGGACAGAGACACCGGGGAGCTGTTTTTT
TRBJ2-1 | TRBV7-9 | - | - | CASSLQTDLVAQFF | TGTGCCAGCAGCTTGCAGACAGACCTAGTGGCGCAGTTCTTC
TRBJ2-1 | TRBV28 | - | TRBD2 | CASSGAGGPGEQFF | TGTGCCAGCAGCGGAGCGGGAGGGCCCGGTGAGCAGTTCTTC
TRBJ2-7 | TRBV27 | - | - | CASRATGTSYEQYF | TGTGCCAGCAGGGCCACAGGGACCTCCTACGAGCAGTACTTC
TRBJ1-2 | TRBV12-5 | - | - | CASGLAGQLYGYTF | TGTGCTAGTGGTTTGGCCGGACAGCTCTATGGCTACACCTTC
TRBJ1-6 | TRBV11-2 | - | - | CASSLRLYNSPLHF | TGTGCCAGCAGCTTACGACTGTATAATTCACCCCTCCACTTT
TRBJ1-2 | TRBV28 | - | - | CASSLVIRVYGYTF | TGTGCCAGCAGTTTGGTTATCAGGGTCTATGGCTACACCTTC
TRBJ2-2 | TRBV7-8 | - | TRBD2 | CASSSNRGGAGTGELFF | TGTGCCAGCAGCTCGAATCGCGGGGGGGCCGGAACCGGGGAGCTGTTTTTT
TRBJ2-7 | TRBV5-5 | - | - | CASTSGAQIYEQYF | TGTGCCAGCACCTCGGGTGCCCAGATCTACGAGCAGTACTTC
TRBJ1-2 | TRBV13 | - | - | CASSGQPYYGYTF | TGTGCCAGCAGCGGGCAGCCTTACTATGGCTACACCTTC
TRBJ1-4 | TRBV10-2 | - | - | CASRSGSAEKLFF | TGCGCCAGCAGGTCGGGGTCGGCTGAAAAACTGTTTTTT
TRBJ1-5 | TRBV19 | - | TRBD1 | CASSYSGDRGSNQPQHF | TGTGCCAGTAGTTATTCCGGGGACAGGGGTAGCAATCAGCCCCAGCATTTT
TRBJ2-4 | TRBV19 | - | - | CASSQQGPRNIQYF | TGTGCCAGTAGTCAACAGGGACCAAGAAACATTCAGTACTTC
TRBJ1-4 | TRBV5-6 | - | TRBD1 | CASSWRTTGGGEKLFF | TGTGCCAGCAGCTGGCGGACTACAGGGGGCGGCGAAAAACTGTTTTTT
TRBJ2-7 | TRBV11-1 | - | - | CASSRNLAVYEQYF | TGTGCCAGCAGCCGCAATTTGGCCGTCTACGAGCAGTACTTC
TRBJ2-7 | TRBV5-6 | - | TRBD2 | CASSSSGLAGVYEQYF | TGTGCCAGCAGCTCTAGCGGACTAGCGGGAGTATACGAGCAGTACTTC
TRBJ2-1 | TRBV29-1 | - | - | CSTTGLGGYNEQFF | TGCAGCACTACCGGCCTTGGCGGGTACAATGAGCAGTTCTTC